The sequence of this T cell receptor beta chain was determined in a study of early stage breast cancer tumors. As for the study in general: About 80% of the 16 invasive tumors were ER+, PR+ and HER2-. The ER+/PR+/HER2- tumors included eight ductal and a handful of lobular carcinomas.

Assay used: immunoSEQ multiplex PCR; TCRdb lists only in-frame clones, some missing. The data contain some 72,000 clones, around 85% of them singletons. With 7 bases clipped from V and 1 base from J, the junction kept 12 bases outside the gene matches. This CDR3 is built from 17 residues. Germline assignment: CDR1 MDHEN and CDR2 SYDVKM. Study conclusions and caveats: Tumors had approximately 2.5-fold higher T cell density and higher clonality than adjacent normal breast tissue.

This clone was found a few times. The antigen is not known. The sequenced sample consisted of blood. The receptor was isolated from a person in their 60s with breast cancer. The chain uses TRBV28 and TRBJ1-3; 8 nucleotides align to TRBD1. This CDR3 reads CASKWDRRSPSGNTIYF. CDR3 sequence (DNA): TGTGCCAGCAAGTGGGACAGGAGGTCACCATCTGGAAACACCATATATTTT. Together with reference TRBV28 and TRBJ1-3, the CDR3 gives the full variable domain: DVKVTQSSRYLVKRTGEKVFLECVQDMDHENMFWYRQDPGLGLRLIYFSYDVKMKEKGDIPEGYSVSREKKERFSLILESASTNQTSMYLCASKWDRRSPSGNTIYFGEGSWLTVV.